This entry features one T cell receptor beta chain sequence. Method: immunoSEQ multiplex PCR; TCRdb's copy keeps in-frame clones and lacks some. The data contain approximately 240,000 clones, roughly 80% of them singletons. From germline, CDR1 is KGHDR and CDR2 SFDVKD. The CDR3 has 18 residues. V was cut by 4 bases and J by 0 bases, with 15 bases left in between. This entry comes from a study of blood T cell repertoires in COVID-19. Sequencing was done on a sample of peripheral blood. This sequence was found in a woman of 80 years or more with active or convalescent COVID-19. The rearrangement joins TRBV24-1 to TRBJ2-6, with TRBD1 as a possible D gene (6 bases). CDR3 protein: CATSESTGLHSGANVLTF. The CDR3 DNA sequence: TGTGCCACCAGTGAGTCGACAGGACTCCACTCTGGGGCCAACGTCCTGACTTTC.